The following is a T cell receptor beta chain sequence with its context. Profiled with immunoSEQ multiplex PCR; TCRdb holds only in-frame clones, not every one. In the table there are under 300,000 clones, around 69% of which are singletons. CDR3 length: 16 residues. The V gene end was trimmed by 5 bases and the J gene end by 4 bases; junction bases not matched to a gene: 9. The germline V gene has CDR1 ENHRY and CDR2 SYGVKD. The data originate from a study of cytotoxic CD8 clonotypes in ibrutinib-treated CLL. This TCR came from a human donor with chronic lymphocytic leukemia. The sequenced sample was PBMCs, obtained at disease progression, from a patient treated with ibrutinib. The genes are TRBV10-3 and TRBJ2-7; 12 bases are a match to TRBD2. This CDR3 is CAISPSSGRAPYEQYF. The CDR3 DNA reads as TGTGCCATCAGTCCATCTAGCGGGAGGGCCCCATACGAGCAGTACTTC.